Listed below are T cell receptor beta chains from one sample, sequenced in a study of cytomegalovirus exposure and HLA in healthy donors. Using immunoSEQ multiplex PCR, the repertoire was profiled, and TCRdb retains in-frame clones only, with some absent. The table lists 90,000 to 130,000 clones, around 87% of them singletons. The sequencing sample was made of PBMCs. These receptors came from a man aged 35-49 years in good health and CMV-seronegative. Both conserved end residues are part of each CDR3. A D gene is named only where the DNA matches it firmly. Rows give clone size only sometimes, using once, few, many, or a class for an expanded clone.

CDR3aa,CDR3nt,d_gene,j_gene,v_gene,abundance
CASSFGPGQEVYEQYF,TGCGCCAGCAGCTTTGGGCCGGGACAGGAGGTCTACGAGCAGTACTTC,TRBD1,TRBJ2-7,TRBV5-1,-
CASSSTGGEYEQYF,TGTGCCAGCAGCTCTACAGGGGGGGAGTACGAGCAGTACTTC,-,TRBJ2-7,TRBV7-2,-
CASSSPRGGLNSPLHF,TGTGCCAGCAGCTCCCCACGAGGGGGCCTTAATTCACCCCTCCACTTT,TRBD1,TRBJ1-6,TRBV7-8,once
CASRTTGISYEQYF,TGTGCCAGCAGGACGACAGGGATCTCCTACGAGCAGTACTTC,TRBD1,TRBJ2-7,TRBV25-1,-
CASRGGGRTEAFF,TGTGCCAGCAGGGGCGGGGGGCGCACTGAAGCTTTCTTT,-,TRBJ1-1,TRBV4-2,-
CASSLGQGFSSYNEQFF,TGCGCCAGCAGCTTGGGGCAGGGGTTTAGCTCCTACAATGAGCAGTTCTTC,-,TRBJ2-1,TRBV5-1,-
CASSIESSNQPQHF,TGTGCCAGTAGTATTGAGTCAAGCAATCAGCCCCAGCATTTT,-,TRBJ1-5,TRBV19,-
CASSNPRYQETQYF,TGTGCCAGCAGCAACCCCCGGTACCAAGAGACCCAGTACTTC,-,TRBJ2-5,TRBV25-1,-
CASSYSDSSLVETQYF,TGTGCCAGCAGTTACTCGGACTCATCCCTGGTGGAGACCCAGTACTTC,-,TRBJ2-5,TRBV6-5,-
CASSQGEGLGLGKLFF,TGTGCCAGCAGCCAAGGCGAGGGACTGGGCTTAGGAAAACTGTTTTTT,-,TRBJ1-4,TRBV4-2,-
CASSQDLGGEDNEQFF,TGCGCCAGCAGCCAAGATTTAGGGGGCGAGGACAATGAGCAGTTCTTC,TRBD1,TRBJ2-1,TRBV4-3,-
CASSPQGGTYEQYF,TGTGCCAGCAGCCCTCAGGGGGGCACCTACGAGCAGTACTTC,-,TRBJ2-7,TRBV7-3,-
CASSLGRILYGYTF,TGTGCCAGCAGCTTGGGGCGGATCCTCTATGGCTACACCTTC,-,TRBJ1-2,TRBV5-6,-
CASSLYRGIDPQHF,TGTGCCAGCAGCTTGTACAGGGGGATAGATCCCCAGCATTTT,TRBD1,TRBJ1-5,TRBV5-6,-
CAWSPLWGQGVVEKLFF,TGTGCCTGGAGTCCCCTTTGGGGGCAGGGGGTCGTAGAAAAACTGTTTTTT,TRBD1,TRBJ1-4,TRBV30,-
CASARKDGGNEKLFF,TGCGCCAGCGCGAGGAAGGACGGGGGGAATGAAAAACTGTTTTTT,-,TRBJ1-4,TRBV5-1,once
CASSERGREQYF,TGTGCCAGCAGTGAACGAGGGAGAGAGCAGTACTTC,-,TRBJ2-7,TRBV2,-
CASNRGGNQPQHF,TGTGCCAGTAACAGGGGAGGCAATCAGCCCCAGCATTTT,TRBD1,TRBJ1-5,TRBV19,once
CASSSSTNVLTF,TGTGCCAGCTCGAGTAGTACCAACGTCCTGACTTTC,-,TRBJ2-6,TRBV6-1,-
CASGMDREETQYF,TGTGCCAGCGGGATGGACAGGGAAGAGACCCAGTACTTC,TRBD1,TRBJ2-5,TRBV5-4,-
CASSSGTASSYEQYF,TGCGCCAGCAGCTCCGGGACAGCCAGCTCCTACGAGCAGTACTTC,TRBD1,TRBJ2-7,TRBV5-1,-
CATTLTGLEAFF,TGTGCCACCACCTTGACAGGCCTCGAAGCTTTCTTT,-,TRBJ1-1,TRBV28,-
CASSWGQLNTEAFF,TGCGCCAGCAGCTGGGGACAGCTGAACACTGAAGCTTTCTTT,TRBD1,TRBJ1-1,TRBV5-1,-
CASSPLSNTEAFF,TGTGCCAGCAGCCCTCTGAGTAACACTGAAGCTTTCTTT,-,TRBJ1-1,TRBV7-9,-
CASSRTGTGLFNEQFF,TGTGCCAGCAGTCGGACCGGGACAGGGCTATTCAATGAGCAGTTCTTC,TRBD1,TRBJ2-1,TRBV28,-
CASSYRDRYEQYF,TGTGCCAGCAGCTACAGGGATAGGTACGAGCAGTACTTC,-,TRBJ2-7,TRBV5-6,-
CASRTGGDGYTF,TGTGCCAGCAGGACAGGGGGCGATGGCTACACCTTC,TRBD1,TRBJ1-2,TRBV27,once
CASSSGQGAQEQYF,TGTGCCAGCAGCTCGGGACAGGGGGCTCAGGAGCAGTACTTC,TRBD1,TRBJ2-7,TRBV7-6,-
CASSLVGGYTDTQYF,TGCGCCAGCAGCTTGGTCGGGGGATACACAGATACGCAGTATTTT,-,TRBJ2-3,TRBV5-1,-
CASSERNRGNGYTF,TGTGCCAGCAGTGAAAGGAACAGGGGAAATGGCTACACCTTC,TRBD1,TRBJ1-2,TRBV6-1,-
CASQDSQGAQYF,TGCGCCAGCCAAGACTCCCAAGGGGCCCAGTACTTC,-,TRBJ2-5,TRBV5-1,-
CSVRTAEVDGYTF,TGCAGCGTTCGGACAGCCGAGGTGGATGGCTACACCTTC,-,TRBJ1-2,TRBV29-1,-
CASSWAGGNPGQYF,TGTGCCAGCAGTTGGGCAGGGGGCAATCCAGGGCAGTACTTC,TRBD1,TRBJ2-7,TRBV28,-
CASSQDSSSYNEQFF,TGTGCCAGCAGCCAGGACTCGAGCTCCTACAATGAGCAGTTCTTC,-,TRBJ2-1,TRBV5-4,-
CASNPSGVGTYEQYF,TGTGCCAGCAACCCTAGCGGGGTAGGGACCTACGAGCAGTACTTC,TRBD2,TRBJ2-7,TRBV6-1,-
CASSAGLQQETQYF,TGTGCCAGCAGTGCGGGACTGCAGCAAGAGACCCAGTACTTC,-,TRBJ2-5,TRBV6-1,-
CASSESRQGSDGYTF,TGCGCCAGCAGTGAGTCGAGACAGGGATCGGATGGCTACACCTTC,TRBD1,TRBJ1-2,TRBV10-2,-
CASSYSTGGVRNEQFF,TGTGCCAGCAGTTACTCGACGGGGGGGGTTCGGAATGAGCAGTTCTTC,TRBD2,TRBJ2-1,TRBV6-5,-
CASTTDASGGFTDTQYF,TGCGCCAGCACAACGGACGCCAGCGGGGGGTTCACAGATACGCAGTATTTT,TRBD2,TRBJ2-3,TRBV5-1,once
CASSSQGPSGTDTQYF,TGTGCCAGCAGCTCACAGGGGCCCAGCGGCACAGATACGCAGTATTTT,TRBD1,TRBJ2-3,TRBV7-2,-
CASSPWEGTGTNYGYTF,TGTGCCAGCTCACCATGGGAAGGGACAGGGACTAACTATGGCTACACCTTC,TRBD1,TRBJ1-2,TRBV18,-
CASSQDLAGGPWGTDTQYF,TGCGCCAGCAGCCAAGACTTAGCGGGGGGGCCTTGGGGCACAGATACGCAGTATTTT,TRBD2,TRBJ2-3,TRBV4-3,-
CASSPGVGELFF,TGTGCCAGCAGCCCAGGGGTCGGGGAGCTGTTTTTT,-,TRBJ2-2,TRBV27,-